The TCR beta chain described here comes from a study of cytomegalovirus exposure and HLA in healthy donors. The PCR was carried out with 60 Vbeta primers and 13 Jbeta primers. Assay: immunoSEQ multiplex PCR; the TCRdb copy retains only in-frame clones and omits some. The data show about 170,000 clones, roughly 80% seen once. V lost 6 bases to trimming and J lost 7 bases; unmatched junction nucleotides: 14. The CDR3 has 16 residues. Looked up from germline, CDR1 is SQVTM and CDR2 is ANQGSEA. Study results and limitations: In presence/absence analyses, roughly uniform sequencing depth across donors was assumed. It was in a later analysis that TCR association rates were seen to vary by HLA locus, highest for DRB1 and lowest for HLA-C. 150 or so TCR beta chains were listed as cytomegalovirus-associated.

On this clone itself: Antigen: not known.

V and J are TRBV29-1 and TRBJ2-1; 11 bases line up with TRBD2. The sample consisted of PBMCs. This receptor was obtained from a woman aged 45-65 years in good health and CMV-seropositive. The chain's CDR3 is CSVKRRLAGPENEQFF. CDR3 coding DNA: TGCAGCGTGAAACGCAGACTAGCGGGACCGGAAAATGAGCAGTTCTTC.